This TCR beta chain was captured by sequencing in a study of CD8 T cells in ankylosing spondylitis. Study results and caveats: What appeared characteristic of ankylosing spondylitis blood was a TCR beta motif of eight highly homologous variants. Reactive arthritis synovial fluid and blood previously showed some of these motif variants.

The germline V gene has CDR1 SGHTA and CDR2 FQGNSA. The length of the CDR3 is 15 residues. Trimming removed 1 base at V and 6 bases at J, with 12 bases between. This clonotype was observed many times. Its antigen is currently unknown. TCR beta libraries were made by quantitative 5'-RACE with molecular barcodes. TCRdb used MiXCR to reprocess the 5' RACE reads, holding one entry per CDR3 protein. The sample yields about 110,000 distinct CDR3 sequences, less than 25% seen once. This clonotype was obtained from a male donor with ankylosing spondylitis. The sequenced sample was synovial fluid, either unsorted or a sorted T cell fraction (not recorded which). The chain combines TRBV7-2 with TRBJ2-2, with D possibly being TRBD2 (5 bases). The CDR3 DNA reads as TGTGCCAGCAGCTTAGTATTGAGGGCTCCCGGGGAGCTGTTTTTT. It translates to CASSLVLRAPGELFF.